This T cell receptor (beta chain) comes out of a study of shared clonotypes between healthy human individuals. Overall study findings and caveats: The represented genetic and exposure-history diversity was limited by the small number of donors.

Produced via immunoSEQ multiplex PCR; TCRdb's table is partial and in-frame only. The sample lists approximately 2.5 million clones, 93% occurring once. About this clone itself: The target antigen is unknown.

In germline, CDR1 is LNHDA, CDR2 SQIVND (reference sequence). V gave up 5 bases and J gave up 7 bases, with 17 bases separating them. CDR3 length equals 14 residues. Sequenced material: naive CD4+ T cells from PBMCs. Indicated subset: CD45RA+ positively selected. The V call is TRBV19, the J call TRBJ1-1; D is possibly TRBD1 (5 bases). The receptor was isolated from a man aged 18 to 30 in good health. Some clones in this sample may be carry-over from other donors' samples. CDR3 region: CASSYDSRKYEAFF. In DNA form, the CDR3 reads TGTGCCAGTAGTTACGACAGCAGGAAGTATGAAGCTTTCTTT.